The clone carrying this T cell receptor beta chain was picked up a small number of times. In TCRdb, the 5' RACE reads were re-called with MiXCR into one record per CDR3 protein. The sample has over 45,000 distinct CDR3 sequences; 28% are singletons. This record comes from a study of T-cell memory formation after mild COVID-19. Trimming left V 0 bases short and J 4 bases short, with 12 bases between. The germline gives CDR1 LGHDT, CDR2 YNNKEL (reference sequence). The CDR3 covers 15 residues. The source material was PBMCs or a T cell subset sorted from them (not recorded which). The chain carries TRBV3-1 and TRBJ2-5; D call uncertain. This clonotype was sampled from a man younger than 35 who had mild COVID-19 (a few samples of this study predate the infection). Cell type and time point are not known. The DNA of the CDR3 is TGTGCCAGCAGCCAAGAGGGCAGGCCTCGAGAGACCCAGTACTTC. It translates to CASSQEGRPRETQYF.